A single sample gave rise to the 29 T cell receptor beta chains below, sequenced in a study of cytomegalovirus exposure and HLA in healthy donors. Primers included in the PCR were 60 Vbeta and 13 Jbeta primers. Clones were read by immunoSEQ multiplex PCR, and TCRdb kept only the in-frame ones, dropping some. The sample lists under 70,000 clones, roughly 88% occurring once. The sample comprised PBMCs. The receptors here all came from a woman in her twenties or thirties in good health and CMV-seronegative.

This chain joins TRBV7-9 and TRBJ1-5; a possible D gene is TRBD1 (6 bases). This CDR3 has 13 residues. CDR1 is SEHNR and CDR2 is FQNEAQ in the germline V gene (reference sequence). With 1 base removed from V and 6 bases from J, the gap between germline ends came to 7 bases. The CDR3 is CASSLEGVQPQHF. The CDR3 DNA sequence: TGTGCCAGCAGCTTAGAGGGGGTTCAGCCCCAGCATTTT.

This clone occurred once. The chain uses TRBV2 and TRBJ2-1; 8 positions match TRBD2. Unmatched junction bases numbered 8, after V lost 0 bases and J lost 10 bases. Germline V gene lookup returns CDR1 SNHLY and CDR2 FYNNEI. The CDR3 is 15 amino acids. In DNA form, the CDR3 reads TGTGCCAGCAGTGAAGCGGTAATAGCGGGACGGGAGCAGTTCTTC. This codes for CASSEAVIAGREQFF.

Only a few counts were recorded for this clone. This rearrangement joins TRBV11-2 to TRBJ1-4, with 9 bases lining up with TRBD1. V lost 2 bases to trimming and J lost 7 bases; unmatched junction nucleotides: 8. Germline values: CDR1 SGHAT, CDR2 FQNNGV. The CDR3 is 16 residues long. This CDR3 is CASSLPTGTGIEKLFF. The CDR3 DNA sequence: TGTGCCAGCAGCTTACCAACCGGGACAGGGATTGAAAAACTGTTTTTT.

V usage is TRBV10-3 and J usage is TRBJ1-4, with a possible D match to TRBD1 (5 bases). The CDR3 has 17 amino acids. V lost 1 base and J 3 bases, leaving 15 bases between the germline ends. CDR1 is ENHRY, CDR2 SYGVKD, per germline. Here the CDR3 reads CAISELQGQSPNEKLFF. CDR3 sequence (DNA): TGTGCCATCAGTGAGTTGCAAGGACAATCCCCTAATGAAAAACTGTTTTTT.

The V and J genes are TRBV29-1 and TRBJ2-1, with 10 positions matching TRBD2. V lost 7 bases to trimming and J lost 3 bases; unmatched junction nucleotides: 6. The CDR3 is 14 residues long. CDR1 and CDR2 from the germline V gene are SQVTM and ANQGSEA. As DNA, the CDR3 is TGCAGCGCCGAGCTAGCGGGAGTCTACAATGAGCAGTTCTTC. Residues: CSAELAGVYNEQFF.

J is TRBJ2-3 and V is TRBV11-2; 9 bases agree with TRBD2. V dropped 4 bases and J dropped 3; count of bases not matched to a gene: 11. The CDR3 has 17 amino acids. The germline gives CDR1 SGHAT, CDR2 FQNNGV. The CDR3 protein is CASSSPIAGEATDTQYF. DNA of the CDR3: TGTGCCAGCAGCTCCCCAATAGCGGGAGAGGCGACAGATACGCAGTATTTT.

J is TRBJ1-1 and V is TRBV13; D uncertain. V was shortened by 1 base and J by 7 bases, with 10 bases between the two germline ends. CDR3 length: 13 amino acids. The V gene's germline CDR1 is PRHDT and CDR2 FYEKMQ (reference sequence). The CDR3 is CASSLVQLNEAFF. The CDR3 region has the DNA TGTGCCAGCAGCTTAGTACAACTAAATGAAGCTTTCTTT.

This chain links TRBV6-5 with TRBJ2-7, with 8 bases lining up with TRBD2. Germline assignment: CDR1 MNHEY and CDR2 SVGAGI. J was trimmed by 4 bases and V by 2 bases; bases with no gene match: 4. The CDR3 length is 14 residues. CDR3 nucleotide sequence: TGTGCCAGCAGTTACGGGCGGGAGGAGTACGAGCAGTACTTC. Its translation: CASSYGREEYEQYF.

V and J are TRBV19 and TRBJ2-7, with 9 bases that match TRBD1. V shed 5 bases, J shed 3 bases, and the junction held 14 bases outside the gene matches. Looked up from germline, CDR1 is LNHDA and CDR2 is SQIVND (reference sequence). CDR3 size: 17 residues. The CDR3 DNA follows: TGTGCCAGTAGTCCAAGGGGAACAGGGGGCGCGAACTACGAGCAGTACTTC. It is translated as CASSPRGTGGANYEQYF.

This clone was seen once. The chain combines TRBV6-5 with TRBJ2-1; 13 bases match TRBD2. The CDR3 totals 15 residues. Germline V gene data show CDR1 as MNHEY and CDR2 as SVGAGI. Germline trimming cut 8 bases from V and 7 bases from J; bases unmatched to any gene: 8. For the CDR3, the DNA is TGTGCCAGCCTGACCCGGACTAGCGGGAGTAATGAGCAGTTCTTC. Translating it yields CASLTRTSGSNEQFF.

The chain uses TRBV19 and TRBJ1-5; D might be TRBD1 (6 bases). The V gene lost 0 bases and the J gene lost 0 bases, with 15 bases spanning the gap. The CDR3 spans 18 residues. The germline V gene encodes CDR1 LNHDA and CDR2 SQIVND (reference sequence). In nucleotides, the CDR3 is TGTGCCAGTAGTATAGATCGGTCAGGGGCATATAGCAATCAGCCCCAGCATTTT. Amino acid sequence: CASSIDRSGAYSNQPQHF.

On this clone itself: One end of the junction fails to match germline, which may point to a read error. This chain joins TRBV7-9 and TRBJ1-1; D is ambiguous. CDR1 and CDR2 from the germline V gene are SEHNR and FQNEAQ (reference sequence). CDR3 length: 15 amino acids. The CDR3 protein is CSSTSQWGGSTEAFF. The CDR3 DNA reads TGTTCCAGCACCTCTCAGTGGGGTGGGAGCACTGAAGCTTTCTTT.

J is TRBJ1-1 and V is TRBV6-5; the match to TRBD1 covers 7 bases. This CDR3 contains 11 residues. The V gene end was trimmed by 5 bases and the J gene end by 7 bases; junction bases not matched to a gene: 1. Germline CDR1 and CDR2: MNHEY and SVGAGI. CDR3 in amino acids: CASSRQGEAFF. DNA of the CDR3: TGTGCCAGCAGTAGACAGGGTGAAGCTTTCTTT.

This clone was seen a handful of times. J is TRBJ2-5 and V is TRBV7-3, with 10 bases that match TRBD2. Per germline, CDR1 SGHTA and CDR2 FQGTGA. J gave up 4 bases and V 4 bases, and 0 bases lay outside the gene matches. CDR3 length: 13 residues. CDR3 in amino acids: CASSSSGRETQYF. DNA for the CDR3: TGTGCCAGCAGCTCTAGCGGGAGAGAGACCCAGTACTTC.

This sequence joins TRBV21-1 and TRBJ2-3; the table's D call, TRBD1, was not checked against the DNA. TRBV21-1 is a recognized pseudogene. This CDR3 spans 15 amino acids. The CDR3 nucleotides read TGTGCCAGCAGCTCACACAGGGTGTACACAGATACGCAGTATTTT. Protein product: CASSSHRVYTDTQYF.

In this sample, this clone turned up a few times. The chain couples TRBV7-9 to TRBJ2-7; a weak D match, TRBD1 (6 bases). Trimming removed 4 bases at V and 6 bases at J, with 13 bases between. Per germline, CDR1 SEHNR and CDR2 FQNEAQ (reference sequence). The CDR3 is 13 amino acids. The DNA for the CDR3 is TGTGCCAGCAGCTATCGGACAGACTCCGAGCAGTACTTC. Translated, it gives CASSYRTDSEQYF.

This chain links TRBV4-2 with TRBJ1-2; D not resolved. Trimming removed 7 bases from V and 8 bases from J, with 14 bases in between. Germline V gene lookup returns CDR1 LGHNA and CDR2 YNFKEQ. The CDR3 spans 12 residues. Written as DNA, the CDR3 is TGTGCCAGCACTCAAACGGGAGGCGGCTACACCTTC. Encoded protein: CASTQTGGGYTF.

The gene calls are TRBV14 and TRBJ2-1; 7 bases line up with TRBD2. The germline gives CDR1 SGHDN, CDR2 FVKESK. Trimming cost V 6 bases and J 4 bases; bases outside gene matches: 12. This CDR3 spans 16 amino acids. The CDR3 region is CASSFDPSGLYNEQFF. The CDR3 DNA follows: TGTGCCAGCAGTTTCGATCCTAGCGGACTTTACAATGAGCAGTTCTTC.

The V gene is TRBV7-3, the J gene TRBJ2-3; D ambiguous. CDR3 length equals 14 residues. V was cut by 4 bases and J by 4 bases, with 12 bases left in between. From germline, CDR1 is SGHTA and CDR2 FQGTGA. The CDR3: CASSSNLVPDTQYF. CDR3 DNA sequence: TGTGCCAGCAGCTCTAATCTGGTGCCAGATACGCAGTATTTT.

V gene TRBV5-1 combines with J gene TRBJ1-1; tentatively, D is TRBD1 (5 bases). CDR3 length: 13 residues. Trimming pared 6 bases from V and 4 bases from J, leaving 13 bases between. The germline gives CDR1 SGHRS, CDR2 YFSETQ. The CDR3: CASIGRRGTEAFF. The CDR3 nucleotides are TGCGCCAGCATTGGGCGAAGGGGCACTGAAGCTTTCTTT.

V usage is TRBV6-5 and J usage is TRBJ2-4; maybe TRBD2 (6 bases). This CDR3 is built from 13 residues. V lost 4 bases, J lost 4 bases, and 8 bases lay in between. Germline loops: CDR1 MNHEY, CDR2 SVGAGI. CDR3 loop: CASSSSEKNIQYF. Here the CDR3 DNA reads TGTGCCAGCAGTTCTAGCGAGAAAAACATTCAGTACTTC.

The chain uses TRBV7-2 and TRBJ2-1; 11 bases match TRBD2. The CDR3 runs to 16 residues. The V gene's germline CDR1 is SGHTA and CDR2 FQGNSA. V was pared by 0 bases and J by 7 bases, with 5 bases of the junction left unmatched. CDR3 amino acids: CASSLAGTSGRNEQFF. In nucleotides, the CDR3 is TGTGCCAGCAGCTTAGCCGGGACTAGCGGTCGGAATGAGCAGTTCTTC. Filled out from reference TRBV7-2 and TRBJ2-1, the complete variable domain reads GAGVSQSPSNKVTEKGKDVELRCDPISGHTALYWYRQSLGQGLEFLIYFQGNSAPDKSGLPSDRFSAERTGGSVSTLTIQRTQQEDSAVYLCASSLAGTSGRNEQFFGPGTRLTVL.

The CDR3 bases are TGCGCCAGCAGCTTGCAAGGGGTACAAGAGACCCAGTACTTC. This encodes CASSLQGVQETQYF. The chain couples TRBV5-1 to TRBJ2-5; D might be TRBD1 (5 bases). From germline, CDR1 is SGHRS and CDR2 YFSETQ. The ends were cut back, 1 base at V and 2 bases at J, with 9 bases in the middle. The CDR3 runs to 14 residues.

The chain uses TRBV18 and TRBJ1-2; 9 bases are a match to TRBD1. The germline V gene has CDR1 KGHSH and CDR2 LQKENI. There are 16 residues in the CDR3. V shed 2 bases, J shed 1 base, and the junction held 5 bases outside the gene matches. The CDR3: CASSPGLGQGNYGYTF. CDR3 DNA: TGTGCCAGCTCACCAGGCTTGGGACAGGGTAACTATGGCTACACCTTC.

The genes are TRBV5-3 and TRBJ2-1; no definite D call. TRBV5-3 is classed as an ORF, of uncertain function. The germline V and J ends were trimmed by 3 bases and 8 bases, with 6 bases remaining between them. The CDR3 consists of 11 residues. CDR3 in DNA: TGTGCCAGAAGCTCCCACTATGAGCAGTTCTTC. The encoded protein is CARSSHYEQFF.

V usage is TRBV19 and J usage is TRBJ1-2; D remains ambiguous. Per germline, CDR1 LNHDA and CDR2 SQIVND (reference sequence). The CDR3 spans 13 residues. V lost 1 base to trimming and J lost 4 bases, with 7 bases between them. The DNA for the CDR3 is TGTGCCAGTAGTATAGGGAGGATCTATGGCTACACCTTC. Protein: CASSIGRIYGYTF.

The CDR3 here is CASSPRDSSYEQYF. The DNA of the CDR3 is TGCGCCAGCAGCCCCCGGGACAGCTCCTACGAGCAGTACTTC. The chain couples TRBV4-1 to TRBJ2-7; TRBD1 matches 7 bases. The CDR3 has 14 amino acids. The trim removed 4 bases at V and 0 bases at J, leaving 3 bases unmatched. In germline, CDR1 is MGHRA, CDR2 YSYEKL.

The V gene is TRBV27, the J gene TRBJ1-1; D might be TRBD1 (5 bases). Between the trimmed V and J ends, which lost 7 bases and 0 bases, there was a span of 9 bases. From germline, CDR1 is MNHEY and CDR2 SMNVEV (reference sequence). The CDR3 sequence is 13 residues long. The CDR3 here is CASKDTLNTEAFF. The DNA for the CDR3 is TGTGCCAGCAAGGACACCTTGAACACTGAAGCTTTCTTT.

DNA for the CDR3: TGTGCCGTGATGACAGTCTCCTACGAGCAGTACTTC. Protein product: CAVMTVSYEQYF. J is TRBJ2-7 and V is TRBV6-5; D is possibly TRBD1 (5 bases). The V and J ends lost 11 bases and 0 bases respectively, with 11 bases between them. The CDR3 loop spans 12 amino acids. The germline CDR1 and CDR2 sequences are MNHEY and SVGAGI.